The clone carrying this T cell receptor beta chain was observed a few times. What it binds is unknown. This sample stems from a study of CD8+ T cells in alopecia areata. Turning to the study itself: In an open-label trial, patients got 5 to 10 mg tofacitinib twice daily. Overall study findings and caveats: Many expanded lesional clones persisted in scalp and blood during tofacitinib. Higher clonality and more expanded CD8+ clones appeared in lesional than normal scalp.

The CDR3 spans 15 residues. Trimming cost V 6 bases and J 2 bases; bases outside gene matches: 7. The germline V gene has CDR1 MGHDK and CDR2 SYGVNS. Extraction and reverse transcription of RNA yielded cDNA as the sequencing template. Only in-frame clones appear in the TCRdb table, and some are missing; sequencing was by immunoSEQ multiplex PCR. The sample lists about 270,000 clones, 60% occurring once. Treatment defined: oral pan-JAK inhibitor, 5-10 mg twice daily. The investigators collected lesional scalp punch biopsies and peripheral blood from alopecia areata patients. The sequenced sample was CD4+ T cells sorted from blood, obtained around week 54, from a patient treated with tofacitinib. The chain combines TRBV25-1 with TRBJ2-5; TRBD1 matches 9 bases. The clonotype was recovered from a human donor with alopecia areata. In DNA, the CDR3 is TGTGCCAGCAGGCCCCCCGGGACAGGGCAAGAGACCCAGTACTTC. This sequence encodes CASRPPGTGQETQYF.